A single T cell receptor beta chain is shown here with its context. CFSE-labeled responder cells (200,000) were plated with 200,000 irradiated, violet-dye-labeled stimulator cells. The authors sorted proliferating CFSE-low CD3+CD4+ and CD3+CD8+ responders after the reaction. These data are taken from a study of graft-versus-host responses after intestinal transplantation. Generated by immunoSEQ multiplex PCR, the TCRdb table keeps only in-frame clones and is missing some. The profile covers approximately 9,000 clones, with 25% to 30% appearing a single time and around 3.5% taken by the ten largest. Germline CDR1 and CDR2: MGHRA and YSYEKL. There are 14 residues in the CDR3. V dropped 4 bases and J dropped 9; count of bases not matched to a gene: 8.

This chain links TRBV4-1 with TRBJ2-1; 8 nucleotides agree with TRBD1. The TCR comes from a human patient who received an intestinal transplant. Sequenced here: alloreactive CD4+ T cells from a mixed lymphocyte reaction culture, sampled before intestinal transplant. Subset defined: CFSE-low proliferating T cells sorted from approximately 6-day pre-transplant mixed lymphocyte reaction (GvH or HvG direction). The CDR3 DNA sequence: TGCGCCAGCAGCCGGTCGACAGGGGCTATTGAGCAGTTCTTC. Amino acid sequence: CASSRSTGAIEQFF.